This record concerns one T cell receptor beta chain sequence. The data stem from a study of blood T cell repertoires in COVID-19. About the research overall: In each case, the material was cDNA or gDNA derived from T cells, B-cell-depleted T cells, or PBMCs.

Repertoires were generated with immunoSEQ multiplex PCR, while TCRdb's copy carries only in-frame clones and drops some. The sample records some 200,000 clones, more than 70% being singletons. The TCR originated in a man aged 40-50 years with active or convalescent COVID-19. The specimen was peripheral blood.

CDR3 loop: CASSLLSSATNEKLFF. CDR3 DNA sequence: TGTGCCAGCAGCTTGTTAAGCTCGGCAACTAATGAAAAACTGTTTTTT. The V and J genes are TRBV5-6 and TRBJ1-4; no clear D gene. The CDR3 is 16 residues long. V was trimmed by 1 base and J by 0 bases, leaving 10 bases between them. Germline loops: CDR1 SGHDT, CDR2 YYEEEE.